This is a list of T cell receptor beta chains from one sample in a study of blood T cell repertoires in COVID-19. This table comes from immunoSEQ multiplex PCR, and its TCRdb copy is limited to in-frame clones, with some not included. This sample has approximately 230,000 clones, with about nine tenths found just once. Sequencing was carried out using PBMCs or T cells enriched from blood (not recorded which). The receptor set was obtained from a woman younger than 45 with acute COVID-19. The CDR3 runs from the conserved cysteine through the conserved F or W. The D gene is left open where the match is weak. Clone size is stated in some rows and not others, as once, few, many or a class when expanded.

>TRBJ2-7|NA|TRBD1|TRBV28
TGTGCCAGCACCCCATATAGGCAGGGGGATTACGAGCAGTACTTC
CASTPYRQGDYEQYF
>TRBJ1-1|NA|TRBD1|TRBV5-4
TGTGCCAGCAGCTCTGAGACAGGGTACACTGAAGCTTTCTTT
CASSSETGYTEAFF
>TRBJ2-2|NA|NA|TRBV2
TGTGCCAGCAAGAGGGATATGTCGGGACTCATAACCGGGGAGCTGTTTTTT
CASKRDMSGLITGELFF
>TRBJ1-1|NA|NA|TRBV6-5
TGTGCCAGCAGAATTTACTCGAACACTGAAGCTTTCTTT
CASRIYSNTEAFF
>TRBJ2-7|NA|TRBD2|TRBV6-2/TRBV6-3
TGTGCCAGCAGTTACTCCAAAACTGGGACTAGCGGGGCGTTCGAGTACTTC
CASSYSKTGTSGAFEYF
>TRBJ1-1|NA|NA|TRBV12-3/TRBV12-4
TGTGCCAGCAGTTCCGGGGTATGGACTGAAGCTTTCTTT
CASSSGVWTEAFF
>TRBJ2-1|NA|TRBD2|TRBV6-4
TGTGCCAGCAGCACCGCGGGGGGGGGCCTCTTTGAGCAGTTCTTC
CASSTAGGGLFEQFF
>TRBJ1-2|many|NA|TRBV3-1/TRBV3-2
TGTGCCAGCAGCCAAGCCAGGGTCCATGGCTACACCTTC
CASSQARVHGYTF
>TRBJ2-7|NA|TRBD2|TRBV28
TGTGCCAGCAGCCGCGGACTAGCGGGAGTCCCGACGACCTACGAGCAGTACTTC
CASSRGLAGVPTTYEQYF
>TRBJ1-2|NA|TRBD1|TRBV18
TGTGCCAGCTCGCCCAACCCGACAGGGGGGTATGGCTACACCTTC
CASSPNPTGGYGYTF
>TRBJ1-2|NA|NA|TRBV29-1
TGCAGCGTGGCACAGGGTCCCTATGGCTACACCTTC
CSVAQGPYGYTF
>TRBJ2-2|few|NA|TRBV7-3
TGTGCCAGCAGCTTAGTTGCGGGAATCGCGAACACCGGGGAGCTGTTTTTT
CASSLVAGIANTGELFF
>TRBJ2-3|NA|TRBD1|TRBV9
TGTGCCAGCAGCGTGGGGACAGCCGGTAGAGGCACAGATACGCAGTATTTT
CASSVGTAGRGTDTQYF
>TRBJ1-2|once|NA|TRBV29-1
TGCAGCGCTGCTCGAGGGAGCACTAACTATGGCTACACCTTC
CSAARGSTNYGYTF
>TRBJ1-5|NA|NA|TRBV28
TGTGCCAGCTTAAGCGCCGGGACACCCGCGGGCGGCAATCAGCCCCAGCATTTT
CASLSAGTPAGGNQPQHF
>TRBJ1-1|once|NA|TRBV6-5
TGTGCCAGCAGCCGCCTCGACAGTAGCACTGAAGCTTTCTTT
CASSRLDSSTEAFF
>TRBJ1-4|NA|NA|TRBV19
TGTGCCAGCTCGCCAGGGATTGCAACTAATGAAAAACTGTTTTTT
CASSPGIATNEKLFF
>TRBJ2-5|NA|NA|TRBV7-2
TGTGCCAGCAGCTTAGTTGGGGCGGGAAATATACAAGAGACCCAGTACTTC
CASSLVGAGNIQETQYF
>TRBJ2-2|NA|TRBD2|TRBV5-6
TGTGCCAGCAGCAAAGGCCCCGGGGGGTCTAACACCGGGGAGCTGTTTTTT
CASSKGPGGSNTGELFF
>TRBJ1-2|NA|TRBD1|TRBV3-1/TRBV3-2
TGTGCCAGCAGCGGACAGGGGGCTTCGGTAATTGGCTACACCTTC
CASSGQGASVIGYTF
>TRBJ2-2|NA|TRBD2|TRBV28
TGTGCCAGCAGTTCTCAACTAGCGGGGGGTTACACCGGGGAGCTGTTTTTT
CASSSQLAGGYTGELFF
>TRBJ1-1|NA|NA|TRBV12-3/TRBV12-4
TGTGCCAGCAGCTCCGGGACAGAAGCTTTCTTT
CASSSGTEAFF
>TRBJ2-7|NA|TRBD1|TRBV9
TGTGCCAGCAGCGTAGGGGGACAGGGTTCCTACGAGCAGTACTTC
CASSVGGQGSYEQYF
>TRBJ2-7|NA|NA|TRBV5-8
TGTGCCAGCATTCAATACGAGCAGTACTTC
CASIQYEQYF
>TRBJ2-2|NA|NA|TRBV7-9
TGTGCCAGCAGCGCCCGGGGGACCGGTACCGGGGAGCTGTTTTTT
CASSARGTGTGELFF
>TRBJ1-1|NA|TRBD1|TRBV6-5
TGTGCCAGCAGCAAACGACAGGGGATTCAAGCTTTCTTT
CASSKRQGIQAFF
>TRBJ2-5|NA|NA|TRBV5-1
TGCGCCAGCAGCTGGAGAGAGACCCAGTACTTC
CASSWRETQYF
>TRBJ2-7|NA|TRBD1|TRBV7-9
TGTGCCAGCGCTGATACGGGACAGGGGGCCTACGAGCAGTACTTC
CASADTGQGAYEQYF
>TRBJ2-2|once|NA|TRBV6-1
TGTGCCAGCAGCCTGCGCTCCGGGGAGCTGTTTTTT
CASSLRSGELFF
>TRBJ1-4|NA|NA|TRBV4-1
TGCGCCAGCAGCCTCCTCGGGGGGAGGAATGAAAAACTGTTTTTT
CASSLLGGRNEKLFF
>TRBJ2-3|NA|TRBD2|TRBV29-1
TGCAGCGTTGAAGGGGCTTTGAGCGGGAGGGGGTCAGATACGCAGTATTTT
CSVEGALSGRGSDTQYF
>TRBJ2-1|NA|NA|TRBV7-9
TGTGCCAGCAGCCCGGGACTGCTAGAGCAGTTCTTC
CASSPGLLEQFF
>TRBJ1-3|NA|NA|TRBV30
TGTGCCTGGAGACTCTCTGGAAACACCATATATTTT
CAWRLSGNTIYF
>TRBJ2-1|NA|NA|TRBV7-9
TGTGCCAGCAGCTCAGGGGGGACCTACAATGAGCAGTTCTTC
CASSSGGTYNEQFF
>TRBJ1-1|NA|TRBD1|TRBV6-5
TGTGCCAGCAGTTCGGGACAGGGGGGCCCTGAAGCTTTCTTT
CASSSGQGGPEAFF
>TRBJ2-5|NA|TRBD2|TRBV2
TGTGCCAGCAGTCGACTAGCGGGCTATGAGACCCAGTACTTC
CASSRLAGYETQYF
>TRBJ2-7|NA|TRBD2|TRBV2
TGTGCCAGCACACTAGCGGGAGGCGACCCCACCTACGAGCAGTACTTC
CASTLAGGDPTYEQYF
>TRBJ2-3|once|NA|TRBV6-4
TGTGCCAGCAGTGAATGGGGGGACACAGATACGCAGTATTTT
CASSEWGDTDTQYF
>TRBJ1-2|NA|TRBD1|TRBV29-1
TGCAGCGTTGGATGGACAGGGAGGTCTGGCTACACCTTC
CSVGWTGRSGYTF
>TRBJ1-1|NA|NA|TRBV7-8
TGTGCCAGCAGCCCCCTCGGGGGGCGGAACACTGAAGCTTTCTTT
CASSPLGGRNTEAFF
>TRBJ2-2|NA|NA|TRBV9
TGTGCCAGCATGGGCAGGCCGGGGACCGGGGAGCTGTTTTTT
CASMGRPGTGELFF
>TRBJ2-4|once|NA|TRBV6-5
TGTGCCAGCAGGGACGGACAAAGCATTCAGTACTTC
CASRDGQSIQYF
>TRBJ1-1|NA|NA|TRBV5-6
TGTGCCAGCAGCCCCAAGAGATTTGGACAGAGGGGGACTGAAGCTTTCTTT
CASSPKRFGQRGTEAFF
>TRBJ1-5|NA|NA|TRBV6-5
TGTGCCAGCAGTCCAGGGTTGACTAATCAGCCCCAGCATTTT
CASSPGLTNQPQHF
>TRBJ1-5|NA|NA|TRBV30
TGTGCCTGGTCTGGAGCAGGGCAGTCTCAGCCCCAGCATTTT
CAWSGAGQSQPQHF
>TRBJ2-5|NA|TRBD2|TRBV2
TGTGCCAGCAGCAATAGCGGGTCGGAGACCCAGTACTTC
CASSNSGSETQYF
>TRBJ2-2|NA|TRBD2|TRBV27
TGTGCCAGCAGTCCTAGGAGTCAAGCGGGAGGGTACCCCGGGGAGCTGTTTTTT
CASSPRSQAGGYPGELFF
>TRBJ2-1|NA|NA|TRBV7-2
TGTGCCAGCAGCTTATTGTATAGCCCCCTGACCAACAATGAGCAGTTCTTC
CASSLLYSPLTNNEQFF
>TRBJ2-1|NA|TRBD2|TRBV7-3
TGTGCCAGCAGCTTGAGGACTAGCGGATACAATGAGCAGTTCTTC
CASSLRTSGYNEQFF
>TRBJ1-1|once|TRBD1|TRBV28
TGTGCCAGCTCACCGGATGGGACAGCCGTTTCGGAAGCTTTCTTT
CASSPDGTAVSEAFF
>TRBJ1-1|NA|NA|TRBV5-6
TGTGCTTCGGGGGTGAACACTGAAGCTTTCTTT
CASGVNTEAFF
>TRBJ2-4|NA|NA|TRBV28
TGTGCCAGCGGAAAAACAGGGCCCGGCAAAAACATTCAGTACTTC
CASGKTGPGKNIQYF
>TRBJ2-3|NA|NA|TRBV5-1
TGCGCCAGCAGCTTGATCGACTTTCGCACAGATACGCAGTATTTT
CASSLIDFRTDTQYF